This T cell receptor (beta chain) was recovered during a study of response to subunit inactivated influenza vaccine listed by TCRdb under 2018. Regarding the study in general: To follow how T cells responded to a trivalent subunit inactivated influenza vaccine, the researchers relied on deep quantitative profiling of the T cell receptor repertoire. Here is what the overall study found, with its caveats: According to the authors, only a limited number of new T cells may be recruited by each seasonal influenza vaccination.

This clonotype was recorded at least ten times. The clone's antigen remains unknown. Qualities for individual bases were not recorded, and no much larger clone is one base off. From its cysteine to its phenylalanine, the CDR3 spans 17 amino acids. Just the 51-base CDR3 DNA is kept, in frame starting at base 1. Trimming costs V 5 bases and J 1 base, and their ends lie 18 bases apart. CDR1 SGHTA and CDR2 FQGNSA are derived from the germline V gene. Library construction relied on RT-PCR. The data were produced on an Illumina HiSeq 2500. TCRdb trimmed the raw reads at Q25, called clones with MiXCR and kept productive beta chains. Rows are unified per CDR3 protein, each entry keeping the most common DNA and genes. This sample lists hundreds of thousands of distinct CDR3 sequences; 15% to 18% were detected once. The ten largest clones take up around 10% of the sample.

The chain employs TRBV7-2 and TRBJ2-4, and the D gene may be TRBD1, 6 bases matching. The specimen was PBMCs from blood, collected 11 to 12 days after vaccination. This sequence originates from a man over 45 who received an inactivated influenza vaccine. Donor details come from another sample of the same person, matched by shared clones. The CDR3 sequence is CASSLGAPGEAKNIQYF. The nucleotide sequence is TGTGCCAGCAGCCTAGGTGCCCCAGGGGAGGCCAAAAACATTCAGTACTTC. With the rest looked up from the reference TRBV7-2 and TRBJ2-4 genes rather than sequenced, the full variable domain is GAGVSQSPSNKVTEKGKDVELRCDPISGHTALYWYRQSLGQGLEFLIYFQGNSAPDKSGLPSDRFSAERTGGSVSTLTIQRTQQEDSAVYLCASSLGAPGEAKNIQYFGAGTRLSVL.